The rows below give T cell receptor beta chains drawn from one sample of a study of shared clonotypes between healthy human individuals. TCRdb's table, derived via immunoSEQ multiplex PCR, lists solely in-frame clones and lacks some. The sample has 2 million to 2.5 million clones, 85% to 95% seen once; the top ten hold 0.37%. The sample consisted of naive CD4+ T cells from PBMCs. All receptors derive from a man between 18 and 35 years old in good health. Some clones in this sample may be carry-over from other donors' samples. Both conserved end residues are part of each CDR3. The D gene is left open where the match is weak. Clone size is given for some rows only: seen once, a few or many times, or a class if the clone is expanded.

clone_size j_call d_call cdr3_length v_call cdr3_nt cdr3_aa
few TRBJ1-1 NA 13 TRBV6-5 TGTGCCAGCAGACGAACAAAGAACACTGAAGCTTTCTTT CASRRTKNTEAFF
NA TRBJ2-5 NA 14 TRBV28 TGTGCCAGCAGTTTATTGGCAGGGGAAGAGACCCAGTACTTC CASSLLAGEETQYF
NA TRBJ1-4 NA 11 TRBV5-1 TGCGCCAGCAGCTTGGGCACCCGGCTGTTTTTT CASSLGTRLFF
once TRBJ2-1 NA 15 TRBV7-3 TGTGCCAGCAGCCCCACAGGGAATTCCTACAATGAGCAGTTCTTC CASSPTGNSYNEQFF
NA TRBJ2-7 TRBD1 16 TRBV5-1 TGCGCCAGCAGCTTGGCCGTGACTGGGACAGGGATCGAGCAGTACTTC CASSLAVTGTGIEQYF
NA TRBJ1-5 NA 14 TRBV5-1 TGCGCCAGCAGCCCGGGCGCCCCCGATCAGCCCCAGCATTTT CASSPGAPDQPQHF
once TRBJ2-1 NA 18 TRBV7-3 TGTGCCAGCAGCCCACAAAGGTGGAGGGACCGCTCCTACAATGAGCAGTTCTTC CASSPQRWRDRSYNEQFF
once TRBJ2-3 NA 15 TRBV7-3 TGTGCCAGCAGCTCGTCCCATCAAGGCACAGATACGCAGTATTTT CASSSSHQGTDTQYF
NA TRBJ2-3 NA 15 TRBV5-8 TGTGCCAGCAGCTTGGCTGGGACGGGCACAGATACGCAGTATTTT CASSLAGTGTDTQYF
NA TRBJ2-2 TRBD1 15 TRBV6-5 TGTGCCAGCAGTTTGAACAGGGGGCAAACCGGGGAGCTGTTTTTT CASSLNRGQTGELFF
NA TRBJ1-2 TRBD1 18 TRBV10-3 TGTGCCATCAGAGCCCGTCCGGGACAGGGTGGGGATAACTATGGCTACACCTTC CAIRARPGQGGDNYGYTF
NA TRBJ1-5 NA 15 TRBV14 TGTGCCAGCAGCCAAGATTCGAGGTGGGGGAGGGCCCAGCATTTT CASSQDSRWGRAQHF
NA TRBJ2-1 NA 16 TRBV9 TGTGCCAGCAGCGTAACAGGAGAGAGCTCCTACAATGAGCAGTTCTTC CASSVTGESSYNEQFF
NA TRBJ2-3 NA 18 TRBV11-2 TGTGCCAGCAGCTTAGCCCCCCTTTGGGGCAGGGCGACAGATACGCAGTATTTT CASSLAPLWGRATDTQYF
NA TRBJ2-7 TRBD2 16 TRBV9 TGTGCCAGCAGCGTAGCTGGTCTAGCGGGAGGTCTCGAGCAGTACTTC CASSVAGLAGGLEQYF
once TRBJ2-1 TRBD2 15 TRBV18 TGTGCCAGCTCACCAGGGCTAGCGGGAGCACGGGAGCAGTTCTTC CASSPGLAGAREQFF
NA TRBJ2-1 NA 13 TRBV28 TGTGCCAGCAGTTTCCTCTCACCACGGGAGCAGTTCTTC CASSFLSPREQFF
once TRBJ2-1 NA 13 TRBV28 TGTGCCAGCCGGACTGGGCTGAACAATGAGCAGTTCTTC CASRTGLNNEQFF
NA TRBJ1-1 NA 14 TRBV2 TGTGCCAGCAGTATGGGTTCGTGGGGCACTGAAGCTTTCTTT CASSMGSWGTEAFF
once TRBJ2-7 NA 13 TRBV30 TGTGCCTGGAGTGCCACGTTAGGGTACGAGCAGTACTTC CAWSATLGYEQYF
NA TRBJ2-1 NA 12 TRBV9 TGTGCCAGCAGCGTAGCTACGACTGAGCAGTTCTTC CASSVATTEQFF
once TRBJ2-1 TRBD1 13 TRBV6-5 TGTGCCAGCAGAAGGACAGGGGGGTATGAGCAGTTCTTC CASRRTGGYEQFF
NA TRBJ1-4 NA 15 TRBV6-5 TGTGCCAGCAGCGGAAAAGGTCCTGGGTATGAAAAACTGTTTTTT CASSGKGPGYEKLFF
NA TRBJ1-6 TRBD1 14 TRBV27 TGTGCCAGCAGCTCGGACAGGGGAAATTCACCCCTCCACTTT CASSSDRGNSPLHF
NA TRBJ2-7 NA 13 TRBV5-5 TGTGCCAGCAGCTTAGTTCGGTACTACGAGCAGTACTTC CASSLVRYYEQYF
NA TRBJ1-5 NA 15 TRBV5-1 TGCGCCAGCAGCTTGAATTTTGGGACGGGTCAGCCCCAGCATTTT CASSLNFGTGQPQHF
NA TRBJ2-3 TRBD2 15 TRBV30 TGTGCCTGGAGTGCTTCTAGCGGATACACAGATACGCAGTATTTT CAWSASSGYTDTQYF
NA TRBJ2-7 TRBD1 15 TRBV10-3 TGTGCCATCAGTGAGTCCGGGACAGGGGGGTTCGAGCAGTACTTC CAISESGTGGFEQYF
once TRBJ2-1 TRBD2 17 TRBV7-3 TGTGCCAGCAGCCAAATTGCGGCGGGAGCTGGGCCCAATGAGCAGTTCTTC CASSQIAAGAGPNEQFF
NA TRBJ2-3 TRBD2 16 TRBV5-4 TGTGCCAGCAGCTTGAGACTAGCGGGAGGTCCCGATACGCAGTATTTT CASSLRLAGGPDTQYF
NA TRBJ1-4 NA 14 TRBV5-1 TGCGCCAGCAGCTTGCGGGGTACTAATGAAAAACTGTTTTTT CASSLRGTNEKLFF
NA TRBJ2-1 TRBD2 15 TRBV6-5 TGTGCCAGCAGTTACGGACTAGTTGGTTACAATGAGCAGTTCTTC CASSYGLVGYNEQFF
NA TRBJ1-5 NA 14 TRBV11-2 TGTGCCAGCAGCTTAGGGATTAGCAATCAGCCCCAGCATTTT CASSLGISNQPQHF
NA TRBJ2-2 TRBD2 17 TRBV7-2 TGTGCCAGCAGCTTAGGGACTAGCGGGATAGTAACCGGGGAGCTGTTTTTT CASSLGTSGIVTGELFF
NA TRBJ2-3 TRBD1 16 TRBV5-1 TGCGCCAGCAGCTCGACAGGGGGCCCCACCACAGATACGCAGTATTTT CASSSTGGPTTDTQYF
NA TRBJ2-2 NA 14 TRBV5-1 TGCGCCAGCAGCGTGGACGGACCCCCCGGGGAGCTGTTTTTT CASSVDGPPGELFF
once TRBJ1-1 NA 15 TRBV5-5 TGTGCCAGCAGCTTGGGTTTCCGGGCTGGCACTGAAGCTTTCTTT CASSLGFRAGTEAFF